These T cell receptor beta chains were read from a single sample in a study of long-term antiretroviral therapy in people with HIV. The assay was immunoSEQ multiplex PCR, and TCRdb's table has in-frame clones only and misses some. The repertoire holds tens of thousands of clones, with roughly 90% as singletons. The source material was unsorted PBMCs, sampled 3.1 years after starting antiretroviral therapy. The receptors stem from a young man with HIV. Both conserved end residues are part of each CDR3. The D gene is left open where the match is weak. Where a row states a size, it is once, few, many or the class of an expanded clone; other rows omit it.

j_call: TRBJ2-7; clone_size: .; v_call: TRBV2; d_call: TRBD1; cdr3_aa: CASSPGQNYEQYF
j_call: TRBJ2-5; clone_size: .; v_call: TRBV9; d_call: TRBD1; cdr3_aa: CASSAWDRGDETQYF
j_call: TRBJ2-2; clone_size: .; v_call: TRBV27; d_call: .; cdr3_aa: CASTSPTGVNTGELFF
j_call: TRBJ1-1; clone_size: once; v_call: TRBV19; d_call: .; cdr3_aa: CASSRGAGDTEAFF
j_call: .; clone_size: .; v_call: TRBV4-3; d_call: TRBD2; cdr3_aa: CASSNGPGGSYEQYF
j_call: TRBJ2-1; clone_size: .; v_call: TRBV19; d_call: .; cdr3_aa: CASSMGPDNEQFF
j_call: TRBJ2-2; clone_size: .; v_call: TRBV30; d_call: .; cdr3_aa: CAWGALPHLAGRPGELFF
j_call: TRBJ2-7; clone_size: .; v_call: TRBV7-2; d_call: TRBD1; cdr3_aa: CASTPIGQGAYEQYF
j_call: TRBJ1-2; clone_size: .; v_call: TRBV6-5; d_call: TRBD1; cdr3_aa: CASSSSGQGNYGYTF
j_call: TRBJ1-2; clone_size: .; v_call: TRBV14; d_call: .; cdr3_aa: CASSQDRQGQDGYTF
j_call: TRBJ2-7; clone_size: .; v_call: TRBV30; d_call: .; cdr3_aa: CAWSVGRSYEQYF
j_call: TRBJ2-1; clone_size: .; v_call: TRBV19; d_call: .; cdr3_aa: CASSSLLTTNEQFF
j_call: TRBJ2-7; clone_size: .; v_call: TRBV4-3; d_call: TRBD2; cdr3_aa: CASSPGLAGGRAYEQYF
j_call: TRBJ1-1; clone_size: .; v_call: TRBV2; d_call: .; cdr3_aa: CASRYSPRWDTEAFF
j_call: TRBJ2-2; clone_size: .; v_call: TRBV5-6; d_call: .; cdr3_aa: CASSPGLNTGELFF
j_call: TRBJ1-1; clone_size: .; v_call: TRBV4-1; d_call: .; cdr3_aa: CASSQVQSLGTTEAFF
j_call: TRBJ2-1; clone_size: .; v_call: TRBV4-2; d_call: TRBD2; cdr3_aa: CASSQEVVRLAGSYNEQFF
j_call: TRBJ2-1; clone_size: .; v_call: TRBV18; d_call: .; cdr3_aa: CASSPSRDEQFF
j_call: TRBJ2-2; clone_size: once; v_call: TRBV19; d_call: .; cdr3_aa: CASSIGLAGIGELFF
j_call: TRBJ2-7; clone_size: .; v_call: TRBV4-2; d_call: .; cdr3_aa: CASSLQSGGNSYEQYF
j_call: TRBJ2-1; clone_size: .; v_call: TRBV11-3; d_call: TRBD2; cdr3_aa: CARAFGIAGVNEQFF
j_call: TRBJ1-2; clone_size: .; v_call: TRBV11-2; d_call: .; cdr3_aa: CASRGSGGYGYTF
j_call: TRBJ1-2; clone_size: .; v_call: TRBV4-3; d_call: TRBD1; cdr3_aa: CASSQEFRGPYGYTF
j_call: TRBJ2-7; clone_size: .; v_call: TRBV9; d_call: .; cdr3_aa: CASSVEDLSYEQYF
j_call: TRBJ2-1; clone_size: .; v_call: TRBV30; d_call: .; cdr3_aa: CAVSGISYNEQFF
j_call: TRBJ2-7; clone_size: .; v_call: TRBV15; d_call: TRBD1; cdr3_aa: CATSLGGQGYEQYF
j_call: TRBJ2-7; clone_size: .; v_call: TRBV29-1; d_call: .; cdr3_aa: CSVVRATEYEQYF
j_call: TRBJ2-1; clone_size: .; v_call: TRBV19; d_call: TRBD1; cdr3_aa: CASSIVLWDRGEFF
j_call: TRBJ1-1; clone_size: .; v_call: TRBV7-9; d_call: TRBD1; cdr3_aa: CASSLAKGTAATPRTEAFF
j_call: TRBJ1-1; clone_size: .; v_call: TRBV6-1; d_call: TRBD1; cdr3_aa: CASRPGQGIAFF
j_call: TRBJ2-3; clone_size: .; v_call: TRBV15; d_call: .; cdr3_aa: CATSRDRRDTQYF
j_call: TRBJ1-1; clone_size: .; v_call: TRBV6-5; d_call: .; cdr3_aa: CASNQSPTLTEAFF
j_call: TRBJ2-7; clone_size: .; v_call: TRBV30; d_call: TRBD2; cdr3_aa: CAWRTGGAYEQYF
j_call: TRBJ1-2; clone_size: .; v_call: TRBV29-1; d_call: .; cdr3_aa: CSVAVSYYGYTF
j_call: TRBJ1-1; clone_size: .; v_call: TRBV4-1; d_call: .; cdr3_aa: CASSETGGNTEAFF
j_call: TRBJ2-1; clone_size: .; v_call: TRBV4-3; d_call: TRBD2; cdr3_aa: CASSQRLAGKDEQFF
j_call: TRBJ1-2; clone_size: .; v_call: TRBV5-6; d_call: TRBD1; cdr3_aa: CASSTGTGGVYGYTF
j_call: TRBJ2-3; clone_size: .; v_call: TRBV11-2; d_call: .; cdr3_aa: CASSLAGRASTDTQYF
j_call: TRBJ2-7; clone_size: .; v_call: TRBV2; d_call: .; cdr3_aa: CAIYRDVGSYEQYF
j_call: TRBJ1-6; clone_size: once; v_call: TRBV7-9; d_call: .; cdr3_aa: CASSLGGSPLHF
j_call: TRBJ2-5; clone_size: .; v_call: TRBV10-3; d_call: TRBD2; cdr3_aa: CANAEGLDETQYF
j_call: TRBJ1-1; clone_size: .; v_call: TRBV7-9; d_call: .; cdr3_aa: CASSRHTGDAEAFF
j_call: TRBJ2-1; clone_size: .; v_call: TRBV29-1; d_call: .; cdr3_aa: CSVADNLSNEQFF
j_call: TRBJ1-1; clone_size: .; v_call: TRBV30; d_call: .; cdr3_aa: CAWSPDNGPEAFF
j_call: TRBJ2-2; clone_size: .; v_call: TRBV15; d_call: TRBD2; cdr3_aa: CATSREAGYTGELFF
j_call: TRBJ2-3; clone_size: .; v_call: TRBV7-7; d_call: TRBD2; cdr3_aa: CASSLGASGRAGGADTQYF
j_call: TRBJ1-1; clone_size: .; v_call: TRBV2; d_call: .; cdr3_aa: CASADGRGLSGTEAFF
j_call: TRBJ1-5; clone_size: .; v_call: TRBV6-1; d_call: .; cdr3_aa: CASSEVQPQHF
j_call: TRBJ2-7; clone_size: few; v_call: TRBV6-5; d_call: .; cdr3_aa: CASSSDSEQYF
j_call: TRBJ1-2; clone_size: few; v_call: TRBV6-6; d_call: .; cdr3_aa: CASSLAGTNYGYTF
j_call: TRBJ2-3; clone_size: .; v_call: TRBV7-9; d_call: TRBD2; cdr3_aa: CASRGVTSGGPDTQYF
j_call: TRBJ2-7; clone_size: .; v_call: TRBV4-2; d_call: TRBD1; cdr3_aa: CASSQERDRESAYEQYF
j_call: TRBJ1-2; clone_size: .; v_call: TRBV19; d_call: .; cdr3_aa: CASTDRPNYGYTF